These T cell receptor beta chains were read from a single sample in a study of CD8+ T cells in alopecia areata. Libraries were prepared by immunoSEQ multiplex PCR; TCRdb keeps only in-frame clonotypes and omits some of them. This sample has 90,000 to 150,000 clones, with 53% found just once. Sequenced material: CD4+ T cells sorted from blood, taken at week 4, from a patient treated with tofacitinib. The receptors derive from a human donor with alopecia areata. CDR3s include the opening cysteine and the closing phenylalanine or tryptophan. Fields, in order: J gene, D gene, clone size, V gene, CDR3 DNA, CDR3 protein. The D gene is left open where the match is weak. Size values are once, few and many counts, or a class for expanded clones, and some rows have none.

j_gene: TRBJ2-1
d_gene: .
abundance: .
v_gene: TRBV29-1
CDR3nt: TGCAGCTACCCGGCTCAGCGGAGGGGAAATGAGCAGTTCTTC
CDR3aa: CSYPAQRRGNEQFF

j_gene: TRBJ2-7
d_gene: .
abundance: .
v_gene: TRBV7-9
CDR3nt: TGTGCCAGCAGCCCCCCGCGTGGGGGCTGGAAAGGCGAGCAGTACTTC
CDR3aa: CASSPPRGGWKGEQYF

j_gene: TRBJ2-4
d_gene: .
abundance: .
v_gene: TRBV2
CDR3nt: TGTGCCAGCAGTGAGGGGATCGGGGCCAAAAACATTCAGTACTTC
CDR3aa: CASSEGIGAKNIQYF

j_gene: TRBJ2-7
d_gene: .
abundance: .
v_gene: TRBV5-1
CDR3nt: TGCGCCAGCAGCTCGCAGCAGGGGATGCACGAGCAGTACTTC
CDR3aa: CASSSQQGMHEQYF

j_gene: TRBJ1-4
d_gene: .
abundance: few
v_gene: TRBV7-8
CDR3nt: TGTGCCAGCAGCTTTTCGTACGGACTCCGGGTTGGGGAAAAACTGTTTTTT
CDR3aa: CASSFSYGLRVGEKLFF

j_gene: TRBJ1-1
d_gene: .
abundance: .
v_gene: TRBV29-1
CDR3nt: TGCAGCGTTGATTCGGGGGGAACTGAAGCTTTCTTT
CDR3aa: CSVDSGGTEAFF

j_gene: TRBJ2-7
d_gene: .
abundance: .
v_gene: TRBV5-1
CDR3nt: TGCGCCAGCAGCTTGGCTGGGGAGAGGGAGCAGTACTTC
CDR3aa: CASSLAGEREQYF

j_gene: TRBJ2-2
d_gene: TRBD2
abundance: .
v_gene: TRBV29-1
CDR3nt: TGCAGCGCCCGGGGACTAGCGGGGGAAACCACCGGGGAGCTGTTTTTT
CDR3aa: CSARGLAGETTGELFF

j_gene: TRBJ2-7
d_gene: TRBD1
abundance: once
v_gene: TRBV7-9
CDR3nt: TGTGCCAGCAGAGGACAGGCAACCTCCTACGAGCAGTACTTC
CDR3aa: CASRGQATSYEQYF

j_gene: TRBJ2-7
d_gene: .
abundance: few
v_gene: TRBV29-1
CDR3nt: TGCAGCGTTGACGGGACTTCTTCCGAGCAGTACTTC
CDR3aa: CSVDGTSSEQYF

j_gene: TRBJ2-7
d_gene: .
abundance: .
v_gene: TRBV30
CDR3nt: TGTGCCTGGAGTGTAGCCCGAACTAAACACGAGCAGTACTTC
CDR3aa: CAWSVARTKHEQYF

j_gene: TRBJ2-5
d_gene: TRBD2
abundance: few
v_gene: TRBV4-1
CDR3nt: TGCGCCAGCAGCCAAGAAGCGGGAGCCTTGGGGACCCAGTACTTC
CDR3aa: CASSQEAGALGTQYF

j_gene: TRBJ1-1
d_gene: .
abundance: .
v_gene: TRBV30
CDR3nt: TGTGCCTGGAAGACGGGCCGAAGCACTGAAGCTTTCTTT
CDR3aa: CAWKTGRSTEAFF

j_gene: TRBJ2-7
d_gene: TRBD1
abundance: few
v_gene: TRBV7-8
CDR3nt: TGTGCCAGCAGCTTAGCGCGCGGACAGGGGTTTCTGAGGGAGCAGTACTTC
CDR3aa: CASSLARGQGFLREQYF

j_gene: TRBJ2-3
d_gene: TRBD2
abundance: .
v_gene: TRBV2
CDR3nt: TGTGCCAGTCCTAGCGGGGAGGCAGATACGCAGTATTTT
CDR3aa: CASPSGEADTQYF

j_gene: TRBJ1-4
d_gene: TRBD1
abundance: .
v_gene: TRBV2
CDR3nt: TGTGCCAGCAGCACCGACAGGGGAGGCGAAAAACTGTTTTTT
CDR3aa: CASSTDRGGEKLFF

j_gene: TRBJ1-2
d_gene: .
abundance: once
v_gene: TRBV5-6
CDR3nt: TGTGCCAGCAGCTTCGCAGGGAGCGATGGCTACACCTTC
CDR3aa: CASSFAGSDGYTF

j_gene: TRBJ2-1
d_gene: TRBD2
abundance: .
v_gene: TRBV6-5
CDR3nt: TGTGCCAGCAGTTCTGGCGAACCGGGGGGTAATGAGCAGTTCTTC
CDR3aa: CASSSGEPGGNEQFF

j_gene: TRBJ2-2
d_gene: TRBD2
abundance: .
v_gene: TRBV2
CDR3nt: TGTGCCAGCAGGGGGACTAGCTCGAACACCGGGGAGCTGTTTTTT
CDR3aa: CASRGTSSNTGELFF

j_gene: TRBJ2-7
d_gene: TRBD2
abundance: few
v_gene: TRBV29-1
CDR3nt: TGCAGCGCTGGAGGACTAGCGGGAGCCGAGCAGTACTTC
CDR3aa: CSAGGLAGAEQYF

j_gene: TRBJ1-1
d_gene: .
abundance: few
v_gene: TRBV30
CDR3nt: TGTGCCTGGAGTGGTCCAGCAATGAACACTGAAGCTTTCTTT
CDR3aa: CAWSGPAMNTEAFF

j_gene: TRBJ1-2
d_gene: .
abundance: .
v_gene: TRBV30
CDR3nt: TGTGCCTGGAGTGTACGAGTCAGTTATGGCTACACCTTC
CDR3aa: CAWSVRVSYGYTF

j_gene: TRBJ2-5
d_gene: .
abundance: .
v_gene: TRBV23-1
CDR3nt: TGCGCCAGCGGTCGGACAAGGGGTTGTCAAGAGACCCAGTACTTC
CDR3aa: CASGRTRGCQETQYF

j_gene: TRBJ2-7
d_gene: .
abundance: .
v_gene: TRBV25-1
CDR3nt: TGTGCCTGGGGGAGGAGGACCTACGAGCAGTACTTC
CDR3aa: CAWGRRTYEQYF

j_gene: TRBJ2-1
d_gene: .
abundance: .
v_gene: TRBV7-9
CDR3nt: TGTGCCAGCAGCCCGAGCCAGGACAATGAGCAGTTCTTC
CDR3aa: CASSPSQDNEQFF

j_gene: TRBJ2-4
d_gene: .
abundance: .
v_gene: TRBV6-6
CDR3nt: TGTGCCAGCACCCCGGGACAAAACATTCAGTACTTC
CDR3aa: CASTPGQNIQYF

j_gene: TRBJ2-7
d_gene: .
abundance: .
v_gene: TRBV18
CDR3nt: TGTGCCAGCTCACCACCGTTTAGCTCCTACGAGCAGTACTTC
CDR3aa: CASSPPFSSYEQYF

j_gene: TRBJ1-1
d_gene: TRBD1
abundance: few
v_gene: TRBV19
CDR3nt: TGTGCCAGTAGTATCCGTCCCGGGACAGTCTTGAGGGCTGAAGCTTTCTTT
CDR3aa: CASSIRPGTVLRAEAFF

j_gene: TRBJ2-1
d_gene: .
abundance: few
v_gene: TRBV6-5
CDR3nt: TGTGCCAGCTACCTTAACAATGAGCAGTTCTTC
CDR3aa: CASYLNNEQFF

j_gene: TRBJ2-5
d_gene: .
abundance: .
v_gene: TRBV5-4
CDR3nt: TGTGCCAGCAGCTTGGTCCAAGAGACCCAGTACTTC
CDR3aa: CASSLVQETQYF

j_gene: TRBJ2-3
d_gene: .
abundance: .
v_gene: TRBV29-1
CDR3nt: TGCAGCTTCGGGCTATTAGTCACAGATACGCAGTATTTT
CDR3aa: CSFGLLVTDTQYF

j_gene: TRBJ1-1
d_gene: .
abundance: .
v_gene: TRBV5-1
CDR3nt: TGCGCCAGCAGCTTGGGTTTGGGAGGCACTGAAGCTTTCTTT
CDR3aa: CASSLGLGGTEAFF

j_gene: TRBJ2-4
d_gene: .
abundance: once
v_gene: TRBV2
CDR3nt: TGTGCCAGCAGTGATACAAAGGCCAAAAACATTCAGTACTTC
CDR3aa: CASSDTKAKNIQYF

j_gene: TRBJ2-7
d_gene: .
abundance: .
v_gene: TRBV29-1
CDR3nt: TGCAGCGTTGGAAGTCACCTAGGCTACGAGCAGTACTTC
CDR3aa: CSVGSHLGYEQYF

j_gene: TRBJ2-4
d_gene: .
abundance: .
v_gene: TRBV29-1
CDR3nt: TGCAGCGTCAACGGGGGCCTAGCCAAAAACATTCAGTACTTC
CDR3aa: CSVNGGLAKNIQYF

j_gene: TRBJ1-5
d_gene: TRBD1
abundance: .
v_gene: TRBV30
CDR3nt: TGTGCCTGGAGTAGGGACAGGGTGAGCAATCAGCCCCAGCATTTT
CDR3aa: CAWSRDRVSNQPQHF

j_gene: TRBJ2-7
d_gene: TRBD1
abundance: .
v_gene: TRBV6-5
CDR3nt: TGTGCCAGCAGTCCCTTTTTGACAGGGGCCTACGAGCAGTACTTC
CDR3aa: CASSPFLTGAYEQYF

j_gene: TRBJ2-5
d_gene: TRBD2
abundance: .
v_gene: TRBV4-1
CDR3nt: TGCGCCAGCAGCCAAGACGGGAGGGAGACCCAGTACTTC
CDR3aa: CASSQDGRETQYF

j_gene: TRBJ2-7
d_gene: .
abundance: once
v_gene: TRBV2
CDR3nt: TGTGCCAGCAGGAAGGAACGGGGGAGCTCCTACGAGCAGTACTTC
CDR3aa: CASRKERGSSYEQYF

j_gene: TRBJ2-5
d_gene: .
abundance: .
v_gene: TRBV29-1
CDR3nt: TGCAGCGTTAGGGCTGGGGGAGAGACCCAGTACTTC
CDR3aa: CSVRAGGETQYF

j_gene: TRBJ2-7
d_gene: .
abundance: .
v_gene: TRBV19
CDR3nt: TGTGCCAGTAGTATAGGCCCGCTCGTGGGCTCCTACGAGCAGTACTTC
CDR3aa: CASSIGPLVGSYEQYF

j_gene: TRBJ2-6
d_gene: .
abundance: .
v_gene: TRBV30
CDR3nt: TGTGCCTACCGGGGGGCATCTGGGGCCAACGTCCTGACTTTC
CDR3aa: CAYRGASGANVLTF

j_gene: TRBJ2-1
d_gene: .
abundance: .
v_gene: TRBV27
CDR3nt: TGTGCCAGCGGGGATTGGGACTCCTACAATGAGCAGTTCTTC
CDR3aa: CASGDWDSYNEQFF

j_gene: TRBJ1-5
d_gene: .
abundance: .
v_gene: TRBV7-9
CDR3nt: TGTGCCAGCAGCTTATCCACAGGGACCAATCAGCCCCAGCATTTT
CDR3aa: CASSLSTGTNQPQHF

j_gene: TRBJ2-5
d_gene: TRBD2
abundance: .
v_gene: TRBV7-2
CDR3nt: TGTGCCAGCAGCCAAGATCCTCCCGGGGGAGGGTTAGAGACCCAGTACTTC
CDR3aa: CASSQDPPGGGLETQYF